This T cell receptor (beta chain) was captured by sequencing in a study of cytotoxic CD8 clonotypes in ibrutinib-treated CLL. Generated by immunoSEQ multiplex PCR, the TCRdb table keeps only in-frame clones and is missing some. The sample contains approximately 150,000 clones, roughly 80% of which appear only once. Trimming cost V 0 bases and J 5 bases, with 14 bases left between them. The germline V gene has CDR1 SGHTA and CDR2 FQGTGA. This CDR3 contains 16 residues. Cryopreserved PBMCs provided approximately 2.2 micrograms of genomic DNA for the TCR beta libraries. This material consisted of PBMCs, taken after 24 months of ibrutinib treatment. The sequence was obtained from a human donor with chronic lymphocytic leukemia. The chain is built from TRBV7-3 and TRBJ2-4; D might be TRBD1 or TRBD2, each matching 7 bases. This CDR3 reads CASSLTPGGGENIQYF. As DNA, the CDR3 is TGTGCCAGCAGCTTAACCCCAGGGGGGGGCGAAAACATTCAGTACTTC.